The clone carrying this T cell receptor (beta chain) has just a few counts. Its antigen is undetermined. This sample was taken from a study of CD8+ T cells in alopecia areata. From PBMCs, CD4+ and CD8+ T cells were sorted. General study findings and limits: TCRs were shared less clearly across patients than in mice, possibly for HLA-related reasons. Normal scalp showed lower clonality than lesional scalp, especially alopecia totalis/universalis. Normal skin's resident alphabeta T cells are sequenced alongside lesional scalp T cells.

Germline lookup yields CDR1 SQVTM and CDR2 ANQGSEA. The V gene lost 2 bases and the J gene lost 2 bases, with 12 bases spanning the gap. The CDR3 consists of 14 residues. Once RNA had been extracted, it was reverse transcribed into cDNA to act as the sequencing template. The data were produced by immunoSEQ multiplex PCR, yet TCRdb's version contains in-frame clones alone and is incomplete. The sample shows roughly 140,000 clones, approximately 60% of them seen only once. V gene TRBV29-1 combines with J gene TRBJ1-2; perhaps TRBD1 as D (5 bases). Sequenced material: CD8+ T cells sorted from blood. The source is a human donor in good health. The CDR3, as DNA: TGCAGCGTTGAAAACGGGCAGGGCAACTATGGCTACACCTTC. It encodes CSVENGQGNYGYTF.